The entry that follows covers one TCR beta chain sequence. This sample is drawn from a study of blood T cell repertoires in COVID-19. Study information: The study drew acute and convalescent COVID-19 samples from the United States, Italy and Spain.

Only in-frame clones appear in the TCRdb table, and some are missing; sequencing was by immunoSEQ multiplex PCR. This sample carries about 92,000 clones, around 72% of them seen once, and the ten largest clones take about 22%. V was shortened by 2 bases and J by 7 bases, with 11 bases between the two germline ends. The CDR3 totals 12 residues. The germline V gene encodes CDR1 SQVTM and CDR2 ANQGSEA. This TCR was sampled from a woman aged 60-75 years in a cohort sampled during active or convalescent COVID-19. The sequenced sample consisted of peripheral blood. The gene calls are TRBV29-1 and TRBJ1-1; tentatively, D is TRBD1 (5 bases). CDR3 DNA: TGCAGCGTTGAACCAGGGTGGGGTGAAGCTTTCTTT. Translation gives CSVEPGWGEAFF. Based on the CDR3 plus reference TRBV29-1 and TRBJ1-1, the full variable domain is SAVISQKPSRDICQRGTSLTIQCQVDSQVTMMFWYRQQPGQSLTLIATANQGSEATYESGFVIDKFPISRPNLTFSTLTVSNMSPEDSSIYLCSVEPGWGEAFFGQGTRLTVV.